The sequence of this T cell receptor beta chain was determined in a study of OX40 agonist ivuxolimab in advanced cancers. Study summary: Partial responses were seen in three patients, one with hepatocellular carcinoma and two with cutaneous melanoma. Points from the study as a whole: At 0.1 to 3.0 mg/kg and by week 6, CD4+ and CD8+ T cells in the blood had expanded clonally. The expanded peripheral T cells' antigen specificity was not determined.

This clone turned up a few times. Its antigen is not identified. The CDR3 is 12 residues long. Measured with immunoSEQ multiplex PCR; TCRdb has only the in-frame clones, and not every one. The sample holds over 90,000 clones, approximately 94% seen once. The receptor comes from an adult with an advanced solid tumor such as melanoma, head and neck, liver or kidney cancer. The chain couples TRBV21-1 to TRBJ1-2; the table names TRBD1, a call not compared with the DNA. TRBV21-1 is termed a pseudogene. This specimen consisted of CD4+ or CD8+ T cells sorted from blood, obtained in a trial of the OX40 agonist ivuxolimab. The CDR3 DNA sequence: TGTGCCAGTAGCTGGCAAAACTATGGCTACACCTTC. Its translation: CASSWQNYGYTF.